The entry that follows covers one T cell receptor beta chain sequence. Antigen specificity is unknown. TCRdb's table, derived via immunoSEQ multiplex PCR, lists solely in-frame clones and lacks some. In the table there are 100,000 to 150,000 clones, approximately 85% of which are singletons. This sample is part of a study of T cell responses to AZD1222 COVID-19 vaccine. Overall study results and limits: Repertoires were obtained solely post-peak T cell response.

Pooled together were second doses at about 4 or about 12 weeks. The sequence was obtained from an adult who received the AZD1222 COVID-19 vaccine. The sequences come from peripheral blood, collected 28 days after the second AZD1222 dose.

The CDR3 sequence is CASSFDREIQPQHF. DNA of the CDR3: TGTGCCAGCAGCTTCGACAGGGAGATCCAGCCCCAGCATTTT. J is TRBJ1-5 and V is TRBV6-2 or TRBV6-3, with 7 bases lining up with TRBD1. Trimming removed 6 bases from V and 7 bases from J; junction bases left unmatched: 9. CDR3 length: 14 residues. Germline loops: CDR1 MNHEY, CDR2 SVGEGT.